This T cell receptor (beta chain) was captured in a study of T cell repertoires and Cas9 in healthy adults. The wider study: Characterization of SpCas9-reactive CD4 and CD8 T cells covered multi-effector potency, cytotoxicity and lineage.

The CDR3 runs to 16 residues. The junction had 14 bases not matched to a gene; V was cut back by 6 bases and J by 5 bases. Germline CDR1 and CDR2: MGHDK and SYGVNS. The protocol was immunoSEQ multiplex PCR, while the TCRdb copy is restricted to in-frame clones and leaves out a portion. The sample has over 12,000 clones, 75% to 90% seen once. V gene TRBV25-1 combines with J gene TRBJ1-1, with 8 nucleotides matching TRBD1. The sample consisted of Tregs (CD4+, CD25+, CD127-, CD137-, CD154-) from PBMCs; culture status not recorded. This clonotype was sampled from a human donor in good health. CDR3 amino acids: CASSESGGQGWTEAFF. The CDR3 region has the DNA TGTGCCAGCAGCGAAAGCGGTGGACAGGGTTGGACTGAAGCTTTCTTT. The full variable domain, completed using reference TRBV25-1 and TRBJ1-1, is EADIYQTPRYLVIGTGKKITLECSQTMGHDKMYWYQQDPGMELHLIHYSYGVNSTEKGDLSSESTVSRIRTEHFPLTLESARPSHTSQYLCASSESGGQGWTEAFFGQGTRLTVV.